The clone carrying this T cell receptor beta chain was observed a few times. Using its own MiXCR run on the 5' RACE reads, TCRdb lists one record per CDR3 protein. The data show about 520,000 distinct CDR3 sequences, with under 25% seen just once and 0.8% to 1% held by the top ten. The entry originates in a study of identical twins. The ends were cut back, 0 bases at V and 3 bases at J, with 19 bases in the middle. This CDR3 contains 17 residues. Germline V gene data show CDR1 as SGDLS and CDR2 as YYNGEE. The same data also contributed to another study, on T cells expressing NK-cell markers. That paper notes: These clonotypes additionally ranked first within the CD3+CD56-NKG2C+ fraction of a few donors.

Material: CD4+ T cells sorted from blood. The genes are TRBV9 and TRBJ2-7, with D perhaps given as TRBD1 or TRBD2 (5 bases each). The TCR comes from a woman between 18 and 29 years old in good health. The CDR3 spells CASSVAIRKGTSYEQYF. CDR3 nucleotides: TGTGCCAGCAGCGTAGCAATTAGGAAAGGGACGAGCTACGAGCAGTACTTC.